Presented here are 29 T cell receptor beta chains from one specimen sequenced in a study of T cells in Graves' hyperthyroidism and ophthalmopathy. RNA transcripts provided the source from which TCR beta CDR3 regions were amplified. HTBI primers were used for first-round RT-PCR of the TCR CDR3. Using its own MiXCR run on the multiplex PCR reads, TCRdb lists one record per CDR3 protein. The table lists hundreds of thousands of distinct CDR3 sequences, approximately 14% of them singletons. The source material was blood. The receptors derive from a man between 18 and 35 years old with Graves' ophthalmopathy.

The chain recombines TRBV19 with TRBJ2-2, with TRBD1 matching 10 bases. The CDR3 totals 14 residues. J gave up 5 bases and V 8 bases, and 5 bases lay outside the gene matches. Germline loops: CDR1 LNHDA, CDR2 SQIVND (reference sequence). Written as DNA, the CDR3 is TGTGCCAGTCTAGGACAGGGGGGAACCGGGGAGCTGTTTTTT. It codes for CASLGQGGTGELFF.

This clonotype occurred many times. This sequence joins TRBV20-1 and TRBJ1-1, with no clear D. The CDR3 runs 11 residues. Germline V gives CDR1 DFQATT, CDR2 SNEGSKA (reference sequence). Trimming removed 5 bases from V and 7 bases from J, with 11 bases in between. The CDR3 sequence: CSALREVEAFF. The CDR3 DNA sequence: TGCAGTGCTCTTCGGGAAGTTGAAGCTTTCTTT.

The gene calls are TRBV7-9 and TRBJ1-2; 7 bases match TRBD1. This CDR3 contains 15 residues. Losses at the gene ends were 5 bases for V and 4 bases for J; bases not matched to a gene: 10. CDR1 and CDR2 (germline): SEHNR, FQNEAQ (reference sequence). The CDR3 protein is CASSGTGARGYGYTF. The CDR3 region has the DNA TGTGCCAGCAGCGGCACAGGGGCTCGTGGCTATGGCTACACCTTC.

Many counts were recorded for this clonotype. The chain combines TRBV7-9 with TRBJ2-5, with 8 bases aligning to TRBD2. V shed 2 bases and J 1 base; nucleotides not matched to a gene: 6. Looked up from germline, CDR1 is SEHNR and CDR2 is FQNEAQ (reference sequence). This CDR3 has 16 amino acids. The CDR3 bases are TGTGCCAGCAGCTTACCCGGGGGGGGAACCCAAGAGACCCAGTACTTC. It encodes CASSLPGGGTQETQYF.

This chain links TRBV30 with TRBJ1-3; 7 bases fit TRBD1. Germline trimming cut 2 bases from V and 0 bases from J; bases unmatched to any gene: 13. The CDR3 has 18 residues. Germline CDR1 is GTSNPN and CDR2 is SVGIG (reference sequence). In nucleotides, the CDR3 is TGTGCCTGGAGTACCCAGACAGGGTCAAGGCTCTCTGGAAACACCATATATTTT. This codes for CAWSTQTGSRLSGNTIYF.

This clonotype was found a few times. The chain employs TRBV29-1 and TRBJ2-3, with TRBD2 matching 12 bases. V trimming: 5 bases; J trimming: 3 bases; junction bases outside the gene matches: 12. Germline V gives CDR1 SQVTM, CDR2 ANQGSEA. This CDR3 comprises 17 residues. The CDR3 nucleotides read TGCAGCGTTAACCGACTAGCGGGGGCCAAGGGGACAGATACGCAGTATTTT. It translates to CSVNRLAGAKGTDTQYF.

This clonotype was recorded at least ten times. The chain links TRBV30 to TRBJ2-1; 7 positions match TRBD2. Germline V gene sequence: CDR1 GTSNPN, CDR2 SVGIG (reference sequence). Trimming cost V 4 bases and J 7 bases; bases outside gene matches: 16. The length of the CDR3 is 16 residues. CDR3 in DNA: TGTGCCTGGATGGGAGGGGTAGGCGGGAGAGGTAATGAGCAGTTCTTC. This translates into CAWMGGVGGRGNEQFF.

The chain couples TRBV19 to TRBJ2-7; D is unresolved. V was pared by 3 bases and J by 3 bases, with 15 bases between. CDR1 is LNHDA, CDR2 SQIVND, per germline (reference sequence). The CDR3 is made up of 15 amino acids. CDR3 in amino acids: CASSMVSSTFYEQYF. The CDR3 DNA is TGTGCCAGTAGTATGGTCTCCTCCACATTCTACGAGCAGTACTTC. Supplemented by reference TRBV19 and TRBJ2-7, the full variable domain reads DGGITQSPKYLFRKEGQNVTLSCEQNLNHDAMYWYRQDPGQGLRLIYYSQIVNDFQKGDIAEGYSVSREKKESFPLTVTSAQKNPTAFYLCASSMVSSTFYEQYFGPGTRLTVT.

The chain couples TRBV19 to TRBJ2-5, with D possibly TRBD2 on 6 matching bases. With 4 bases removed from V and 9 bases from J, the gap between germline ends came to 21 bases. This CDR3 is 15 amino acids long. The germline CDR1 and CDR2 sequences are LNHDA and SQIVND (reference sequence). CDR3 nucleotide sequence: TGTGCCAGTAGTACCGGCCCCCGGGTATGGGAGGCCCAGTACTTC. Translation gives CASSTGPRVWEAQYF. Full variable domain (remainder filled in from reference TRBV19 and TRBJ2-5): DGGITQSPKYLFRKEGQNVTLSCEQNLNHDAMYWYRQDPGQGLRLIYYSQIVNDFQKGDIAEGYSVSREKKESFPLTVTSAQKNPTAFYLCASSTGPRVWEAQYFGPGTRLLVL.

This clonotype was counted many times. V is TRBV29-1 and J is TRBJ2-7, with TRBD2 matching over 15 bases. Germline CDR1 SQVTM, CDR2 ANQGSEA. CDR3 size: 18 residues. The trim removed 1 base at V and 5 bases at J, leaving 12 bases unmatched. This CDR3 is CSVEGSTGLAGGRNEQYF. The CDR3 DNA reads TGCAGCGTTGAAGGCTCTACGGGACTAGCGGGAGGTAGGAACGAGCAGTACTTC.

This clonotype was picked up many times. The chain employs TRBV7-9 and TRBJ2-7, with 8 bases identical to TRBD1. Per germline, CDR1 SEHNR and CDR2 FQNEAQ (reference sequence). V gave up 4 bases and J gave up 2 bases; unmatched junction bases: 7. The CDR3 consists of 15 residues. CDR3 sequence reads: CASSSGHRGAYEQYF. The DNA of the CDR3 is TGTGCCAGCAGCTCCGGGCACAGGGGGGCCTACGAGCAGTACTTC.

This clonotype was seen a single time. In DNA form, the CDR3 reads TGTGCCAGCAGTTTCTCCTTTGACCGGATTGTGCAGACCCAGTACTTC. Its translation: CASSFSFDRIVQTQYF. V is TRBV12-3 or TRBV12-4 and J is TRBJ2-5; no clear D gene. The germline V and J ends were trimmed by 3 bases and 6 bases, with 20 bases remaining between them. This CDR3 region has 16 residues.

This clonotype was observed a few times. The chain's CDR3 is CASSTKSGQTYNSPLHF. In DNA form, the CDR3 reads TGTGCCAGCAGCACGAAATCAGGACAGACCTATAATTCACCCCTCCACTTT. The chain carries TRBV7-2 and TRBJ1-6, with TRBD1 as a possible D gene (6 bases). The CDR3 sequence is 17 residues long. Per the germline V gene, CDR1 is SGHTA and CDR2 is FQGNSA. The V and J ends lost 5 bases and 2 bases respectively, with 16 bases between them.

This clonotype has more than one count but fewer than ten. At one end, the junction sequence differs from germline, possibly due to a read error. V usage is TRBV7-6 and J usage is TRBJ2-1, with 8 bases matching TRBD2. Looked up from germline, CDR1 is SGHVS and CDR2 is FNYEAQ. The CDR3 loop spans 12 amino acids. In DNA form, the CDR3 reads TGTACCAGCAGTCTAGCGGGTTATGAGCAGTTCTTC. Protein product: CTSSLAGYEQFF.

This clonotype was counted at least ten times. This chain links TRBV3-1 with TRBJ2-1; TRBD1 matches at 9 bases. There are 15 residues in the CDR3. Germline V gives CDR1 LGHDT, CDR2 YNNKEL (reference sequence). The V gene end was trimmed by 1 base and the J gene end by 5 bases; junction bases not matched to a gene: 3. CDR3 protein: CASSQGDRVDNEQFF. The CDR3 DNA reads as TGTGCCAGCAGCCAAGGGGACAGGGTAGACAATGAGCAGTTCTTC.

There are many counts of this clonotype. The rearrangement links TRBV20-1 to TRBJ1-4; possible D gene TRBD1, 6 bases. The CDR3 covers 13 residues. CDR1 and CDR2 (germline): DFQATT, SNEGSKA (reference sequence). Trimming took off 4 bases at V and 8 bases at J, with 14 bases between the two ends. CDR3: CSAMTGGGEKLFF. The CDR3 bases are TGCAGTGCTATGACAGGAGGGGGAGAAAAACTGTTTTTT.

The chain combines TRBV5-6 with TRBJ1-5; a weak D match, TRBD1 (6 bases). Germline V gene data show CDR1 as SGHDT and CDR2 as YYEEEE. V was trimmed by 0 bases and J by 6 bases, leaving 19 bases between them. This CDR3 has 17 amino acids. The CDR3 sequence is CASSLASAGTLSQPQHF. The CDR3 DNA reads TGTGCCAGCAGCTTGGCCTCTGCAGGGACACTCAGTCAGCCCCAGCATTTT. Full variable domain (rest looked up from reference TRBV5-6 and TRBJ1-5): DAGVTQSPTHLIKTRGQQVTLRCSPKSGHDTVSWYQQALGQGPQFIFQYYEEEERQRGNFPDRFSGHQFPNYSSELNVNALLLGDSALYLCASSLASAGTLSQPQHFGDGTRLSIL.

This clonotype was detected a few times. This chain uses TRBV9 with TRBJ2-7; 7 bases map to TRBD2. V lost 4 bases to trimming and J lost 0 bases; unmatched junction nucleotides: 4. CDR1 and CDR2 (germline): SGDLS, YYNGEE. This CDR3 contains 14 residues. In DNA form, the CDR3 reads TGTGCCAGCAGCACCAGCGGGGACTCCTACGAGCAGTACTTC. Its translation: CASSTSGDSYEQYF. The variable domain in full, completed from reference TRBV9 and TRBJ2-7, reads DSGVTQTPKHLITATGQRVTLRCSPRSGDLSVYWYQQSLDQGLQFLIQYYNGEERAKGNILERFSAQQFPDLHSELNLSSLELGDSALYFCASSTSGDSYEQYFGPGTRLTVT.

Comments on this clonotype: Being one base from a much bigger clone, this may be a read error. The CDR3 loop is CATIYGGWTFF. The CDR3 region has the DNA TGTGCCACCATCTATGGAGGGTGGACTTTCTTT. The V gene is TRBV6-2 or TRBV6-3, the J gene TRBJ1-1; D uncertain. Per germline, CDR1 MNHEY and CDR2 SVGEGT. V lost 10 bases and J lost 12, with 18 bases in between. This CDR3 region has 11 residues.

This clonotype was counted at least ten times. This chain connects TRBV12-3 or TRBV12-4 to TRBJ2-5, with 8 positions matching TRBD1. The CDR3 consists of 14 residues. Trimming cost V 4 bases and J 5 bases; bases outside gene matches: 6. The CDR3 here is CASSSSGGGETQYF. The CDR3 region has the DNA TGTGCCAGCAGTTCATCAGGGGGCGGCGAGACCCAGTACTTC.

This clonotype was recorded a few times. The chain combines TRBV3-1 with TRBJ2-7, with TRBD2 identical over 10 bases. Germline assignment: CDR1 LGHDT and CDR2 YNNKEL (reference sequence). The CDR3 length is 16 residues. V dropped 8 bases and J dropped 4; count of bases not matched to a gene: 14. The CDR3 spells CASSPRLAGVSYEQYF. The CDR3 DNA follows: TGTGCCAGCTCGCCCCGGCTAGCGGGAGTTTCTTACGAGCAGTACTTC.

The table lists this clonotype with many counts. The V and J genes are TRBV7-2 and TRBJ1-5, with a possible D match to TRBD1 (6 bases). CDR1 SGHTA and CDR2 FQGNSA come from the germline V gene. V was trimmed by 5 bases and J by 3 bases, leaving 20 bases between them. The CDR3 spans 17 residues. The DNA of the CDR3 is TGTGCCAGCAGCCCGACAGCCGGGACAATGAACAATCAGCCCCAGCATTTT. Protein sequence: CASSPTAGTMNNQPQHF.

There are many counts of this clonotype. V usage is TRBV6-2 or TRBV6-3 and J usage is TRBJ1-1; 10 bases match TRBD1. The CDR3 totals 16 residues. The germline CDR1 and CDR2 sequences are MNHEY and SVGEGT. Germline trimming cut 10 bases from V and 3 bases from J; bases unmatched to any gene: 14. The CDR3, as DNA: TGTGCCACCTACAACCGGGACAGGGGTCCGTACACTGAAGCTTTCTTT. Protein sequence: CATYNRDRGPYTEAFF.

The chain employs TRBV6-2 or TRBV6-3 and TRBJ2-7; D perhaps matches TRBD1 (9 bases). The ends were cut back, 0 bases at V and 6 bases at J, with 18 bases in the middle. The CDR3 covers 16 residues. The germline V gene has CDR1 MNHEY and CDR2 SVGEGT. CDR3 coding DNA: TGTGCCAGCAGTTACTCGTTAGCGGGACAGGGACCCGAGCAGTACTTC. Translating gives CASSYSLAGQGPEQYF.

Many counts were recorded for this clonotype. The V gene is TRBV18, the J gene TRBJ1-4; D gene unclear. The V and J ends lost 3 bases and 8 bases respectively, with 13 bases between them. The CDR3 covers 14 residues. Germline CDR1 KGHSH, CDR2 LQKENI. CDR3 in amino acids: CASSPAGFREKLFF. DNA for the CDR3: TGTGCCAGCTCACCCGCGGGTTTTCGAGAAAAACTGTTTTTT. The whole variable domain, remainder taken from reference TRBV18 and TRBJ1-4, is NAGVMQNPRHLVRRRGQEARLRCSPMKGHSHVYWYRQLPEEGLKFMVYLQKENIIDESGMPKERFSAEFPKEGPSILRIQQVVRGDSAAYFCASSPAGFREKLFFGSGTQLSVL.

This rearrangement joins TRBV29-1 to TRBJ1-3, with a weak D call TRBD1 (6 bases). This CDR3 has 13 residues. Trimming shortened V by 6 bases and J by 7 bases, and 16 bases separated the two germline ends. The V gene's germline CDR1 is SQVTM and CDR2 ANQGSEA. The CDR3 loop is CSVALTGGNTIYF. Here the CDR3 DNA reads TGCAGCGTGGCCCTGACAGGTGGCAACACCATATATTTT.

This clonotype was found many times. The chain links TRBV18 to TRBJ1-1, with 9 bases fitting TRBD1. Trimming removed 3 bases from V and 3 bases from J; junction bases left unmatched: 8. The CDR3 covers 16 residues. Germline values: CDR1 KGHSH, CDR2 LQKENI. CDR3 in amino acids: CASSPAGTGLYTEAFF. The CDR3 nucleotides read TGTGCCAGCTCACCCGCCGGGACAGGGTTGTACACTGAAGCTTTCTTT.

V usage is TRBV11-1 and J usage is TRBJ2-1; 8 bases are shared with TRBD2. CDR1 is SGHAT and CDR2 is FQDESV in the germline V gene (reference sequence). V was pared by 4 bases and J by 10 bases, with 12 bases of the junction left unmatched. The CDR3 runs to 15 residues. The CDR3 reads CASSSPLSGNGEQFF. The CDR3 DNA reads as TGTGCCAGCAGCTCACCTCTTAGCGGGAATGGCGAGCAGTTCTTC.

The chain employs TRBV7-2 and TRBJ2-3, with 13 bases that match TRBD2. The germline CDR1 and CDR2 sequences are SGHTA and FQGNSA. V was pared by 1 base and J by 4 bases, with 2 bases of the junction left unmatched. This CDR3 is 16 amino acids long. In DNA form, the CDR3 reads TGTGCCAGCAGCTTAGGAGGACTAGCGGGAGCAGATACGCAGTATTTT. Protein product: CASSLGGLAGADTQYF. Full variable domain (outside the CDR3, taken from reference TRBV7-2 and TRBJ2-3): GAGVSQSPSNKVTEKGKDVELRCDPISGHTALYWYRQSLGQGLEFLIYFQGNSAPDKSGLPSDRFSAERTGGSVSTLTIQRTQQEDSAVYLCASSLGGLAGADTQYFGPGTRLTVL.